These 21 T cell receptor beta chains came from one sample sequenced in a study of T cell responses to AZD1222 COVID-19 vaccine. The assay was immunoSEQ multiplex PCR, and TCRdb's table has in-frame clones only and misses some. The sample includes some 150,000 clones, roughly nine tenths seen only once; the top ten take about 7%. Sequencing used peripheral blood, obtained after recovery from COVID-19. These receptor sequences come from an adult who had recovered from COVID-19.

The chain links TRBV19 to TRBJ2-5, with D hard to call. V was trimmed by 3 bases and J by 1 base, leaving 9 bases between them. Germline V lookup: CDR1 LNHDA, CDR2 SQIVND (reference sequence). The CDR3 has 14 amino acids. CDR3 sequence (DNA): TGTGCCAGTAGTATGATGTTGGGCCAAGAGACCCAGTACTTC. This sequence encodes CASSMMLGQETQYF.

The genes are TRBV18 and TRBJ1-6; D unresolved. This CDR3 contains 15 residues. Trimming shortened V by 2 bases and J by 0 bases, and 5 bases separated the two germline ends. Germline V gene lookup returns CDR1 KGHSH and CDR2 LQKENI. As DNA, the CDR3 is TGTGCCAGCTCACCAGATCTCTCCTATAATTCACCCCTCCACTTT. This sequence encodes CASSPDLSYNSPLHF.

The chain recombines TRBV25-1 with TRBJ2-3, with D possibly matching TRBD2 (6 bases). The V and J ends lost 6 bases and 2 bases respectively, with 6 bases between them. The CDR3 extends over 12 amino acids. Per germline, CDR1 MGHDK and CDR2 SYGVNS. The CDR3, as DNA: TGTGCCAGCAGGGACTACACAGATACGCAGTATTTT. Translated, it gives CASRDYTDTQYF.

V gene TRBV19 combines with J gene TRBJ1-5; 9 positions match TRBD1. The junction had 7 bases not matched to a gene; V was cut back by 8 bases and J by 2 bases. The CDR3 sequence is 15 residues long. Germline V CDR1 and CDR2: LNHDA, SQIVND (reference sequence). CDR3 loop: CASQQGARGNQPQHF. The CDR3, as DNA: TGTGCCAGTCAACAGGGGGCTCGTGGCAATCAGCCCCAGCATTTT.

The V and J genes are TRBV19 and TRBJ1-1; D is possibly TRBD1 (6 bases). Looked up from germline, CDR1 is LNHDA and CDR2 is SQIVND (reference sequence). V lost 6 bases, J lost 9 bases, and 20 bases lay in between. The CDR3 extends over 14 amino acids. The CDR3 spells CASSPGGGLLKAFF. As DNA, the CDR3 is TGTGCCAGTAGCCCGGGTGGGGGGCTGTTGAAAGCTTTCTTT.

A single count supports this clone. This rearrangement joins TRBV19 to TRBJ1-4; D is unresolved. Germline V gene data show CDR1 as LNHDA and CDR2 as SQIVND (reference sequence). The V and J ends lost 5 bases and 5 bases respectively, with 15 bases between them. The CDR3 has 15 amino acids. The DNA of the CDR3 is TGTGCCAGTAGTTCAAGACGGAGGATGAATGAAAAACTGTTTTTT. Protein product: CASSSRRRMNEKLFF. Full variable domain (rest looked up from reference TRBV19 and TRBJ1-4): DGGITQSPKYLFRKEGQNVTLSCEQNLNHDAMYWYRQDPGQGLRLIYYSQIVNDFQKGDIAEGYSVSREKKESFPLTVTSAQKNPTAFYLCASSSRRRMNEKLFFGSGTQLSVL.

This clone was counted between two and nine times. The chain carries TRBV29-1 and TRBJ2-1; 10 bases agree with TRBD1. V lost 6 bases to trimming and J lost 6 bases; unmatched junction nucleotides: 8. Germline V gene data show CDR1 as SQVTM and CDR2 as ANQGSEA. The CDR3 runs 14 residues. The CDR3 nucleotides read TGCAGCGTCTCCGGGACAGGGGTATTCAATGAGCAGTTCTTC. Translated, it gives CSVSGTGVFNEQFF.

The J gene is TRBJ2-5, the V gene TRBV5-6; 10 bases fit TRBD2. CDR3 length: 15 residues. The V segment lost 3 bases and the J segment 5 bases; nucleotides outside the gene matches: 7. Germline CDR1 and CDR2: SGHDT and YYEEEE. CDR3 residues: CASSSLAGGSETQYF. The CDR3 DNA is TGTGCCAGCAGCTCGTTAGCGGGGGGCTCGGAGACCCAGTACTTC.

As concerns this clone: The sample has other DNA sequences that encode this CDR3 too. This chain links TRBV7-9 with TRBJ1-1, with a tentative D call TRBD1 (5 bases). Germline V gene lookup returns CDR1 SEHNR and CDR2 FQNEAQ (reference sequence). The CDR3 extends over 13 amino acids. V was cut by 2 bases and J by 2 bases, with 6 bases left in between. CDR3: CASSLQGNTEAFF. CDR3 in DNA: TGTGCCAGCAGCTTACAGGGCAACACTGAAGCTTTCTTT.

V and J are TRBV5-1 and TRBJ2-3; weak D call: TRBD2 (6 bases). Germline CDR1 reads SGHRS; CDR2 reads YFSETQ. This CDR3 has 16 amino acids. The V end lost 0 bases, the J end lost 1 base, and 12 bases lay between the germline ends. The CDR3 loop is CASSLGGGGGTDTQYF. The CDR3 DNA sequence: TGCGCCAGCAGCTTGGGTGGGGGAGGCGGCACAGATACGCAGTATTTT. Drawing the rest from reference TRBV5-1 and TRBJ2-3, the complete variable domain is KAGVTQTPRYLIKTRGQQVTLSCSPISGHRSVSWYQQTPGQGLQFLFEYFSETQRNKGNFPGRFSGRQFSNSRSEMNVSTLELGDSALYLCASSLGGGGGTDTQYFGPGTRLTVL.

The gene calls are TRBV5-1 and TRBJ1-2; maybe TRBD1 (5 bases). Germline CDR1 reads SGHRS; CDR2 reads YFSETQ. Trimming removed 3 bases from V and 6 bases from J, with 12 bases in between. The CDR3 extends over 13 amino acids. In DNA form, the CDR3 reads TGCGCCAGCAGCTGGGACGCTGGCCATGGCTACACCTTC. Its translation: CASSWDAGHGYTF.

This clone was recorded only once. The CDR3 DNA reads as TGTGCCAGCCAGATTTTGGGTAATGAAAAACTGTTTTTT. Residues: CASQILGNEKLFF. The chain uses TRBV2 and TRBJ1-4, with D unclear. The V end was cut by 8 bases, the J end by 4 bases, with 11 bases between. Germline V gene data show CDR1 as SNHLY and CDR2 as FYNNEI. This CDR3 has 13 residues.

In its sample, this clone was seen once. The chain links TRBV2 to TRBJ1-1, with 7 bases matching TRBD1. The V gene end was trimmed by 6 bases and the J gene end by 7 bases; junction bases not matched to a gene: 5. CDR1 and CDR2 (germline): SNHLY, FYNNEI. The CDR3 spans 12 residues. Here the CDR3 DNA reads TGTGCCAGCAGGATGGACAGGCATGAAGCTTTCTTT. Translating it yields CASRMDRHEAFF.

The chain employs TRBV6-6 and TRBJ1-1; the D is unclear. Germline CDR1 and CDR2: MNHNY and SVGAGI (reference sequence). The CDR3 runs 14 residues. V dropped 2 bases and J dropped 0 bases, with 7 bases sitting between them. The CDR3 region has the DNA TGTGCCAGCAGTTACCGAGGGCTGAACACTGAAGCTTTCTTT. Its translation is CASSYRGLNTEAFF.

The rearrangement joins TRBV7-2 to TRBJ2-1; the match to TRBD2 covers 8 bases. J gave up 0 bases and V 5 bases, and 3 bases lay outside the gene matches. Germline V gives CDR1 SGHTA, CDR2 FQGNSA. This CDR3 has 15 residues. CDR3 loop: CASSPGGSSYNEQFF. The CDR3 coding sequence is TGTGCCAGCAGCCCGGGGGGGAGCTCCTACAATGAGCAGTTCTTC. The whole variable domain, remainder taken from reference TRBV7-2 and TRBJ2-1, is GAGVSQSPSNKVTEKGKDVELRCDPISGHTALYWYRQSLGQGLEFLIYFQGNSAPDKSGLPSDRFSAERTGGSVSTLTIQRTQQEDSAVYLCASSPGGSSYNEQFFGPGTRLTVL.

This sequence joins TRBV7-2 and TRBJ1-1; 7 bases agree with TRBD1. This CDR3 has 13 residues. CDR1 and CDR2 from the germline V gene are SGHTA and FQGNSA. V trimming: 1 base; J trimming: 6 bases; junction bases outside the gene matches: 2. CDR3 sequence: CASSLGGQPEAFF. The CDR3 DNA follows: TGTGCCAGCAGCTTAGGGGGACAGCCTGAAGCTTTCTTT.

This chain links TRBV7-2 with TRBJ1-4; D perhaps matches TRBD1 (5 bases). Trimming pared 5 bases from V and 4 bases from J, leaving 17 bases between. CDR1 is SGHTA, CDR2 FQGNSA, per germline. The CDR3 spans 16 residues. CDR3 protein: CASSLHMTAYNEKLFF. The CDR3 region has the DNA TGTGCCAGCAGCCTCCACATGACAGCTTATAATGAAAAACTGTTTTTT. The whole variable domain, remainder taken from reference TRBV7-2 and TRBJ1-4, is GAGVSQSPSNKVTEKGKDVELRCDPISGHTALYWYRQSLGQGLEFLIYFQGNSAPDKSGLPSDRFSAERTGGSVSTLTIQRTQQEDSAVYLCASSLHMTAYNEKLFFGSGTQLSVL.

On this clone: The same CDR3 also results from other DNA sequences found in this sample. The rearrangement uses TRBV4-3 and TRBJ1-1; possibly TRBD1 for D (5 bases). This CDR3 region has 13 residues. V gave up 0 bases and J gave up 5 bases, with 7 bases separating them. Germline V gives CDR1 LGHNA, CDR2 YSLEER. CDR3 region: CASSQDEGTEAFF. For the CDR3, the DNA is TGCGCCAGCAGCCAAGATGAGGGGACTGAAGCTTTCTTT.

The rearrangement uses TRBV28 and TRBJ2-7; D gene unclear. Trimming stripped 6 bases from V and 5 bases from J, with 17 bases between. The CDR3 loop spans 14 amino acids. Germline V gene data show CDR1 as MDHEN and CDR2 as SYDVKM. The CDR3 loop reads CASSPKVFSHEQYF. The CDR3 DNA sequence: TGTGCCAGCAGCCCGAAGGTGTTTAGCCACGAGCAGTACTTC.

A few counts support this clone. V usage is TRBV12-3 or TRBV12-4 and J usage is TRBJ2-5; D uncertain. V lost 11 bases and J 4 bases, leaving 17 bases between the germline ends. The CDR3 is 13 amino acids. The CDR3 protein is CASRQAAGETQYF. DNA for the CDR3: TGTGCCTCCCGGCAGGCGGCCGGAGAGACCCAGTACTTC.

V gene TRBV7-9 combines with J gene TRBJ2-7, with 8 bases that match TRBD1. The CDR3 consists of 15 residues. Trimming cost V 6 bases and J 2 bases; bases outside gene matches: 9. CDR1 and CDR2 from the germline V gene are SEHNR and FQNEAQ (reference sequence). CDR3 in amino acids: CASRQTGGAAYEQYF. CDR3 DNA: TGTGCCAGCAGGCAAACAGGGGGAGCGGCCTACGAGCAGTACTTC.